This T cell receptor beta chain was retrieved from a study of PD-1 blockade in classical Hodgkin lymphoma. Germline CDR1 is SGHRS and CDR2 is YFSETQ. The CDR3 runs 14 residues. Deletions cut 2 bases from V and 7 bases from J, with 12 bases between. Time point defined: newly diagnosed, previously untreated cHL patient sample. The study purified CD4+ T cells from thawed PBMCs using magnetic negative selection. Comparison used PBMCs from newly diagnosed, untreated classical Hodgkin lymphoma. Libraries were prepared by immunoSEQ multiplex PCR; TCRdb keeps only in-frame clonotypes and omits some of them. The sample consists of approximately 20,000 clones, 89% of them appearing once.

The sequence derives from a human donor with classical Hodgkin lymphoma. The chain employs TRBV5-1 and TRBJ2-2; weak D call: TRBD1 (6 bases). The sample consisted of CD4+ T cells from blood. Here the CDR3 DNA reads TGCGCCAGCAGCTTTACAGGGTATGGCGGGGAGCTGTTTTTT. Protein product: CASSFTGYGGELFF.